This is a list of T cell receptor beta chains from one sample in a study of T cell responses to AZD1222 COVID-19 vaccine. The data were produced by immunoSEQ multiplex PCR, yet TCRdb's version contains in-frame clones alone and is incomplete. The data show 150,000 to 200,000 clones, around 88% seen once. This material consisted of peripheral blood, taken 28 days after the second AZD1222 dose. The receptors derive from an adult who received the AZD1222 COVID-19 vaccine. Each CDR3 is given with its conserved first and last residue. D genes are given only for firm matches. Size is omitted from some rows. Given values are once, few, many or a class for expanded clones.

j_gene: TRBJ2-3; abundance: NA; d_gene: TRBD2; v_gene: TRBV19; CDR3aa: CASSIDRLAGDYDTQYF; CDR3nt: TGTGCCAGTAGTATAGATCGCCTAGCGGGGGACTACGATACGCAGTATTTT
j_gene: TRBJ2-7; abundance: few; d_gene: NA; v_gene: TRBV10-1; CDR3aa: CASSVQANPYEQYF; CDR3nt: TGCGCCAGCAGTGTACAGGCTAACCCCTACGAGCAGTACTTC
j_gene: TRBJ2-2; abundance: NA; d_gene: NA; v_gene: TRBV5-4; CDR3aa: CASRSGISNTGELFF; CDR3nt: TGTGCCAGCAGGTCGGGGATATCGAACACCGGGGAGCTGTTTTTT
j_gene: TRBJ1-2; abundance: NA; d_gene: NA; v_gene: TRBV7-3; CDR3aa: CASSSMTGDGYTF; CDR3nt: TGTGCCAGCAGCTCCATGACGGGAGATGGCTACACCTTC
j_gene: TRBJ1-2; abundance: once; d_gene: NA; v_gene: TRBV19; CDR3aa: CASRAGLSYGYTF; CDR3nt: TGTGCCAGTAGGGCCGGGTTGAGCTATGGCTACACCTTC
j_gene: TRBJ2-7; abundance: once; d_gene: NA; v_gene: TRBV5-6; CDR3aa: CASSLFGVTGSMGEQYF; CDR3nt: TGTGCCAGCAGCTTGTTTGGGGTAACAGGGTCCATGGGCGAGCAGTACTTC
j_gene: TRBJ1-4; abundance: NA; d_gene: NA; v_gene: TRBV28; CDR3aa: CASSSTSSEKLFF; CDR3nt: TGTGCCAGCAGTTCGACAAGTAGCGAAAAACTGTTTTTT
j_gene: TRBJ2-1; abundance: NA; d_gene: NA; v_gene: TRBV2; CDR3aa: CASREGLVNEQFF; CDR3nt: TGTGCCAGCAGGGAGGGACTTGTTAATGAGCAGTTCTTC
j_gene: TRBJ2-5; abundance: NA; d_gene: TRBD2; v_gene: TRBV10-3; CDR3aa: CAISESTTSGGKETQYF; CDR3nt: TGTGCCATCAGTGAGTCGACAACTAGCGGGGGGAAAGAGACCCAGTACTTC
j_gene: TRBJ1-3; abundance: NA; d_gene: NA; v_gene: TRBV6-2/TRBV6-3; CDR3aa: CASSYSRRQTGNTIYF; CDR3nt: TGTGCCAGCAGTTACTCTCGGCGACAAACTGGAAACACCATATATTTT
j_gene: TRBJ2-5; abundance: NA; d_gene: NA; v_gene: TRBV4-1; CDR3aa: CASSLRDQETQYF; CDR3nt: TGCGCCAGCAGCCTAAGGGACCAAGAGACCCAGTACTTC
j_gene: TRBJ2-2; abundance: NA; d_gene: TRBD1; v_gene: TRBV16; CDR3aa: CASSQSGQGAGELFF; CDR3nt: TGTGCCAGCAGCCAATCCGGACAGGGAGCCGGGGAGCTGTTTTTT
j_gene: TRBJ2-5; abundance: NA; d_gene: TRBD2; v_gene: TRBV5-1; CDR3aa: CASRRPASGEPGTQYF; CDR3nt: TGCGCCAGCAGAAGGCCCGCTAGCGGGGAGCCTGGGACCCAGTACTTC
j_gene: TRBJ2-3; abundance: NA; d_gene: NA; v_gene: TRBV14; CDR3aa: CASSQDRGGSDTQYF; CDR3nt: TGTGCCAGCAGCCAAGATCGGGGCGGCTCAGATACGCAGTATTTT
j_gene: TRBJ2-3; abundance: NA; d_gene: TRBD1; v_gene: TRBV5-1; CDR3aa: CASSPGTEGGTQYF; CDR3nt: TGCGCCAGCAGCCCCGGGACAGAAGGGGGTACGCAGTATTTT
j_gene: TRBJ1-4; abundance: NA; d_gene: NA; v_gene: TRBV15; CDR3aa: CATSRDPTNEKLFF; CDR3nt: TGTGCCACCAGCAGAGATCCCACCAATGAAAAACTGTTTTTT
j_gene: TRBJ2-7; abundance: NA; d_gene: TRBD1; v_gene: TRBV3-1/TRBV3-2; CDR3aa: CASSRDRVYEQYF; CDR3nt: TGTGCCAGCAGCCGGGACAGGGTTTACGAGCAGTACTTC
j_gene: TRBJ1-5; abundance: NA; d_gene: NA; v_gene: TRBV27; CDR3aa: CASSFLPNNQPQHF; CDR3nt: TGTGCCAGCAGTTTTTTACCTAACAATCAGCCCCAGCATTTT
j_gene: TRBJ1-1; abundance: NA; d_gene: NA; v_gene: TRBV25-1; CDR3aa: CASSDSGKSRRDTEAFF; CDR3nt: TGTGCCAGCAGTGATAGTGGGAAGAGCAGAAGGGACACTGAAGCTTTCTTT
j_gene: TRBJ1-6; abundance: NA; d_gene: NA; v_gene: TRBV5-6; CDR3aa: CASSFDPGRGSPLHF; CDR3nt: TGTGCCAGCAGCTTCGATCCGGGCCGGGGATCACCCCTCCACTTT
j_gene: TRBJ2-2; abundance: NA; d_gene: NA; v_gene: TRBV7-2; CDR3aa: CASSLDGGTGELFF; CDR3nt: TGTGCCAGCAGCTTAGATGGGGGCACCGGGGAGCTGTTTTTT
j_gene: TRBJ2-3; abundance: NA; d_gene: NA; v_gene: TRBV19; CDR3aa: CASSIGLATDTQYF; CDR3nt: TGTGCCAGTAGTATAGGGCTAGCCACAGATACGCAGTATTTT
j_gene: TRBJ2-5; abundance: once; d_gene: NA; v_gene: TRBV5-6; CDR3aa: CASSFRGQETQYF; CDR3nt: TGTGCCAGCAGCTTCCGGGGCCAAGAGACCCAGTACTTC
j_gene: TRBJ1-1; abundance: NA; d_gene: NA; v_gene: TRBV4-2; CDR3aa: CASSQGASGGGTEAFF; CDR3nt: TGTGCCAGCAGCCAAGGAGCGAGCGGGGGAGGCACTGAAGCTTTCTTT
j_gene: TRBJ1-3; abundance: NA; d_gene: NA; v_gene: TRBV15; CDR3aa: CATSSRWGTGNTIYF; CDR3nt: TGTGCCACCAGCAGCAGATGGGGGACTGGAAACACCATATATTTT
j_gene: TRBJ1-3; abundance: NA; d_gene: NA; v_gene: TRBV7-9; CDR3aa: CASSLEGNTIYF; CDR3nt: TGTGCCAGCAGCTTGGAGGGAAACACCATATATTTT
j_gene: TRBJ1-4; abundance: NA; d_gene: NA; v_gene: TRBV28; CDR3aa: CASAAGSATNEKLFF; CDR3nt: TGTGCCAGCGCAGCAGGAAGCGCAACTAATGAAAAACTGTTTTTT
j_gene: TRBJ2-1; abundance: NA; d_gene: TRBD1; v_gene: TRBV6-5; CDR3aa: CASRTGVSYNEQFF; CDR3nt: TGTGCCAGCAGGACAGGGGTGTCCTACAATGAGCAGTTCTTC
j_gene: TRBJ1-5; abundance: once; d_gene: NA; v_gene: TRBV10-3; CDR3aa: CAISRRGGGQPQHF; CDR3nt: TGTGCCATCAGTCGCCGGGGTGGCGGTCAGCCCCAGCATTTT
j_gene: TRBJ1-1; abundance: NA; d_gene: TRBD1; v_gene: TRBV7-2; CDR3aa: CASSLDRGGTEAFF; CDR3nt: TGTGCCAGCAGCTTGGACAGGGGTGGGACTGAAGCTTTCTTT
j_gene: TRBJ2-7; abundance: few; d_gene: TRBD2; v_gene: TRBV4-2; CDR3aa: CASSPAGGSEQYF; CDR3nt: TGTGCCAGCAGCCCTGCGGGGGGCTCCGAGCAGTACTTC
j_gene: TRBJ2-5; abundance: NA; d_gene: TRBD1; v_gene: TRBV4-1; CDR3aa: CASSLVGQGETQYF; CDR3nt: TGCGCCAGCAGCCTAGTAGGACAGGGAGAGACCCAGTACTTC
j_gene: TRBJ1-4; abundance: NA; d_gene: TRBD1; v_gene: TRBV7-6; CDR3aa: CASSLARAGGGEKLFF; CDR3nt: TGTGCCAGCAGCTTAGCGCGGGCAGGGGGCGGCGAAAAACTGTTTTTT
j_gene: TRBJ2-5; abundance: NA; d_gene: NA; v_gene: TRBV5-1; CDR3aa: CASSLRVGDSQETQYF; CDR3nt: TGCGCCAGCAGCTTGCGGGTGGGGGACTCCCAAGAGACCCAGTACTTC
j_gene: TRBJ1-2; abundance: NA; d_gene: TRBD1; v_gene: TRBV5-4; CDR3aa: CASSSPGTVYYGYTF; CDR3nt: TGTGCCAGCAGCTCTCCCGGGACAGTCTACTATGGCTACACCTTC
j_gene: TRBJ2-2; abundance: once; d_gene: NA; v_gene: TRBV9; CDR3aa: CASSPMAGYANTGELFF; CDR3nt: TGTGCCAGCAGCCCCATGGCGGGGTACGCGAACACCGGGGAGCTGTTTTTT
j_gene: TRBJ2-7; abundance: NA; d_gene: TRBD1; v_gene: TRBV7-2; CDR3aa: CASRKDRVSSYEQYF; CDR3nt: TGTGCCAGCAGAAAAGACAGGGTATCTTCCTACGAGCAGTACTTC
j_gene: TRBJ1-5; abundance: few; d_gene: NA; v_gene: TRBV7-9; CDR3aa: CASSLGARGPSLDQPQHF; CDR3nt: TGTGCCAGCAGCTTAGGGGCCCGGGGGCCTAGCCTCGATCAGCCCCAGCATTTT
j_gene: TRBJ1-6; abundance: NA; d_gene: NA; v_gene: TRBV30; CDR3aa: CAWSVPWTGRDSPLHF; CDR3nt: TGTGCCTGGAGTGTACCCTGGACCGGACGGGATTCACCCCTCCACTTT
j_gene: TRBJ2-7; abundance: NA; d_gene: NA; v_gene: TRBV19; CDR3aa: CASSIMLSSHEQYF; CDR3nt: TGTGCCAGTAGTATAATGCTGTCCTCCCACGAGCAGTACTTC
j_gene: TRBJ1-4; abundance: NA; d_gene: TRBD1; v_gene: TRBV19; CDR3aa: CASSVGQGNEKLFF; CDR3nt: TGTGCCAGTAGTGTGGGACAGGGAAATGAAAAACTGTTTTTT
j_gene: TRBJ2-5; abundance: once; d_gene: NA; v_gene: TRBV24-1; CDR3aa: CATSDPAVETQYF; CDR3nt: TGTGCCACCTCTGACCCAGCGGTGGAGACCCAGTACTTC
j_gene: TRBJ2-5; abundance: once; d_gene: TRBD1; v_gene: TRBV9; CDR3aa: CASSDTGDRTQYF; CDR3nt: TGTGCCAGCAGCGACACAGGGGATCGGACCCAGTACTTC
j_gene: TRBJ1-4; abundance: once; d_gene: NA; v_gene: TRBV7-2; CDR3aa: CASSHGTDNEKLFF; CDR3nt: TGTGCCAGCAGCCACGGGACCGATAATGAAAAACTGTTTTTT
j_gene: TRBJ1-1; abundance: NA; d_gene: NA; v_gene: TRBV19; CDR3aa: CASSIEMNTEAFF; CDR3nt: TGTGCCAGTAGTATCGAGATGAACACTGAAGCTTTCTTT
j_gene: TRBJ2-7; abundance: few; d_gene: NA; v_gene: TRBV5-1; CDR3aa: CASSLVGGVSGEQYF; CDR3nt: TGCGCCAGCAGCTTGGTAGGGGGAGTTAGCGGGGAGCAGTACTTC
j_gene: TRBJ2-4; abundance: NA; d_gene: NA; v_gene: TRBV19; CDR3aa: CASSMGVNIQYF; CDR3nt: TGTGCCAGTAGTATGGGGGTAAACATTCAGTACTTC
j_gene: TRBJ2-7; abundance: NA; d_gene: TRBD1; v_gene: TRBV4-3; CDR3aa: CASSQDLAGGQGASYEQYF; CDR3nt: TGCGCCAGCAGCCAAGATTTGGCCGGGGGACAGGGGGCCTCCTACGAGCAGTACTTC
j_gene: TRBJ1-1; abundance: NA; d_gene: NA; v_gene: TRBV10-3; CDR3aa: CATRYELNTEAFF; CDR3nt: TGTGCCACCCGGTATGAGTTGAACACTGAAGCTTTCTTT
j_gene: TRBJ2-1; abundance: NA; d_gene: NA; v_gene: TRBV7-8; CDR3aa: CASSPDNEQFF; CDR3nt: TGTGCCAGCAGCCCCGACAATGAGCAGTTCTTC
j_gene: TRBJ2-3; abundance: NA; d_gene: NA; v_gene: TRBV14; CDR3aa: CASSQKSRGAKTDTQYF; CDR3nt: TGTGCCAGCAGCCAAAAATCGAGGGGGGCGAAAACAGATACGCAGTATTTT
j_gene: TRBJ1-6; abundance: NA; d_gene: TRBD1; v_gene: TRBV7-2; CDR3aa: CASSRVTTGYPISPLHF; CDR3nt: TGTGCCAGCAGCCGCGTGACGACAGGGTATCCAATTTCACCCCTCCACTTT
j_gene: TRBJ2-3; abundance: NA; d_gene: NA; v_gene: TRBV19; CDR3aa: CASSVPGATDTQYF; CDR3nt: TGTGCCAGTAGTGTTCCGGGAGCCACAGATACGCAGTATTTT
j_gene: TRBJ1-1; abundance: NA; d_gene: NA; v_gene: TRBV7-9; CDR3aa: CASSLNVNTEAFF; CDR3nt: TGTGCCAGCAGCTTGAACGTGAACACTGAAGCTTTCTTT
j_gene: TRBJ1-5; abundance: NA; d_gene: TRBD1; v_gene: TRBV15; CDR3aa: CATTGQGASNQPQHF; CDR3nt: TGTGCCACCACTGGGCAGGGGGCTAGCAATCAGCCCCAGCATTTT
j_gene: TRBJ2-1; abundance: NA; d_gene: TRBD2; v_gene: TRBV6-6; CDR3aa: CASGTSTPSDNEQFF; CDR3nt: TGTGCCAGCGGGACTAGTACCCCTAGTGACAATGAGCAGTTCTTC